Listed below are T cell receptor beta chains from one sample, sequenced in a study of cytomegalovirus exposure and HLA in healthy donors. Clones were sequenced by immunoSEQ multiplex PCR, and TCRdb holds only the in-frame ones, with some missing. The sample consists of some 95,000 clones, about 70% of them appearing once. Sequencing was done on a sample of PBMCs. The source is a female donor in good health and CMV-seronegative. CDR3s include the opening cysteine and the closing phenylalanine or tryptophan. The order of the fields is V gene, D gene, J gene, clone size, CDR3 protein, CDR3 DNA. The D gene is left open where the match is weak. Not every row has a clone size; where given, it reads once, few, many or a size class.

v_call: TRBV6-5; d_call: TRBD2; j_call: TRBJ2-1; clone_size: .; cdr3_aa: CASSAGLAAYNEQFF; cdr3_nt: TGTGCCAGCAGCGCGGGACTAGCGGCCTACAATGAGCAGTTCTTC
v_call: TRBV28; d_call: .; j_call: TRBJ1-3; clone_size: few; cdr3_aa: CASSFRAGTIYF; cdr3_nt: TGTGCCAGCAGTTTCAGGGCGGGAACCATATATTTT
v_call: TRBV28; d_call: .; j_call: TRBJ1-5; clone_size: .; cdr3_aa: CAVSLSNQPQHF; cdr3_nt: TGTGCCGTAAGCTTGAGCAATCAGCCCCAGCATTTT
v_call: TRBV19; d_call: TRBD1; j_call: TRBJ2-2; clone_size: few; cdr3_aa: CASSIGAGGRTGELFF; cdr3_nt: TGTGCCAGTAGTATAGGCGCAGGGGGCAGAACCGGGGAGCTGTTTTTT
v_call: TRBV6-1; d_call: .; j_call: TRBJ2-5; clone_size: few; cdr3_aa: CASRTRGTQYF; cdr3_nt: TGTGCCAGCAGGACACGTGGGACCCAGTACTTC
v_call: TRBV27; d_call: .; j_call: TRBJ2-1; clone_size: .; cdr3_aa: CASSLGGSGYNEQFF; cdr3_nt: TGTGCCAGCAGTTTAGGAGGATCTGGTTACAATGAGCAGTTCTTC
v_call: TRBV13; d_call: TRBD2; j_call: TRBJ2-4; clone_size: .; cdr3_aa: CASSKLAGVKNIQYF; cdr3_nt: TGTGCCAGCAGCAAACTAGCGGGAGTCAAAAACATTCAGTACTTC
v_call: TRBV30; d_call: TRBD2; j_call: TRBJ2-1; clone_size: .; cdr3_aa: CAWSPGLAADNEQFF; cdr3_nt: TGTGCCTGGAGTCCCGGACTAGCGGCGGACAATGAGCAGTTCTTC
v_call: TRBV30; d_call: .; j_call: TRBJ2-7; clone_size: .; cdr3_aa: CAWSTGSSYEQYF; cdr3_nt: TGTGCCTGGTCAACAGGGAGCTCCTACGAGCAGTACTTC
v_call: TRBV6-1; d_call: .; j_call: TRBJ2-3; clone_size: .; cdr3_aa: CASSEQGAATQYF; cdr3_nt: TGTGCCAGCAGTGAACAGGGCGCCGCTACGCAGTATTTT
v_call: TRBV19; d_call: .; j_call: TRBJ1-6; clone_size: .; cdr3_aa: CASSIGAGTPNSPLHF; cdr3_nt: TGTGCCAGTAGTATAGGGGCCGGGACTCCTAATTCGCCCCTCCACTTT
v_call: TRBV6-4; d_call: .; j_call: TRBJ2-1; clone_size: .; cdr3_aa: CASSDSGVNEQFF; cdr3_nt: TGTGCCAGCAGTGACTCAGGGGTTAATGAGCAGTTCTTC
v_call: TRBV15; d_call: TRBD1; j_call: TRBJ2-1; clone_size: .; cdr3_aa: CATSRTGGARNEQFF; cdr3_nt: TGTGCCACCAGCAGGACAGGGGGCGCGCGAAATGAGCAGTTCTTC
v_call: TRBV19; d_call: TRBD2; j_call: TRBJ2-1; clone_size: few; cdr3_aa: CASRLAGYNEQFF; cdr3_nt: TGTGCCAGTCGTCTAGCGGGGTACAATGAGCAGTTCTTC